The next 13 T cell receptor beta chains were all read from a single sample in a study of CD8+ T cells in alopecia areata. The treatment here: oral pan-JAK inhibitor, 5-10 mg twice daily. Sequencing used cDNA as its template, made by extracting RNA and reverse transcribing it. TCRdb's copy holds only in-frame clones and misses some; the assay was immunoSEQ multiplex PCR. Counted here are about 200,000 clones, 64% occurring once; the ten biggest clones make up about 4.2%. Sequenced here: CD4+ T cells sorted from blood, sampled at week 4, from a patient treated with tofacitinib. All receptors come from a human donor with alopecia areata.

The chain uses TRBV6-5 and TRBJ2-1, with 8 bases aligning to TRBD2. The CDR3 covers 14 residues. V lost 11 bases to trimming and J lost 1 base; unmatched junction nucleotides: 7. Germline CDR1 reads MNHEY; CDR2 reads SVGAGI. The CDR3 sequence is CARRLATSYNEQFF. CDR3 DNA sequence: TGTGCCCGCCGACTAGCGACTTCCTACAATGAGCAGTTCTTC.

V is TRBV7-9 and J is TRBJ2-7; the D is unclear. The CDR3 covers 14 residues. Germline values: CDR1 SEHNR, CDR2 FQNEAQ (reference sequence). Trimming removed 1 base at V and 0 bases at J, with 7 bases between. The CDR3 is CASSLGQPSYEQYF. The DNA for the CDR3 is TGTGCCAGCAGCTTAGGGCAGCCCTCCTACGAGCAGTACTTC.

A note on this clone: An end of the junction differs from the germline gene, which may be a read error. The chain combines TRBV29-1 with TRBJ1-1; the D is unclear. Germline CDR1 reads SQVTM; CDR2 reads ANQGSEA. CDR3 length: 9 amino acids. The CDR3 nucleotides are TGTCATTGGGTGGATGAAGCTTTCTTT. This gives the protein CHWVDEAFF.

The chain employs TRBV6-5 and TRBJ2-1; 7 nucleotides align to TRBD1. The junction had 7 bases not matched to a gene; V was cut back by 6 bases and J by 14 bases. Germline CDR1 MNHEY, CDR2 SVGAGI. The CDR3 contains 11 residues. Here the CDR3 reads CASRTTGVEFF. In nucleotides, the CDR3 is TGTGCCAGCAGGACCACAGGGGTGGAGTTCTTC.

The V and J genes are TRBV14 and TRBJ2-3; D unresolved. The CDR3 spans 15 residues. V lost 0 bases and J lost 0, with 7 bases in between. Per the germline V gene, CDR1 is SGHDN and CDR2 is FVKESK. CDR3 in DNA: TGTGCCAGCAGCCAAGAAGTTATGAGCACAGATACGCAGTATTTT. It yields the protein CASSQEVMSTDTQYF.

This sequence joins TRBV5-1 and TRBJ2-5, with D tentatively TRBD2 (6 bases). The CDR3 covers 15 residues. Trimming removed 3 bases at V and 2 bases at J, with 14 bases between. Germline V gene sequence: CDR1 SGHRS, CDR2 YFSETQ. The CDR3 nucleotides read TGCGCCAGCAGCTCGACGGGACTCACACAAGAGACCCAGTACTTC. This gives the protein CASSSTGLTQETQYF.

The count of this clone is one. The chain couples TRBV30 to TRBJ1-1; D is undetermined. The germline gives CDR1 GTSNPN, CDR2 SVGIG (reference sequence). The CDR3 extends over 14 amino acids. V lost 4 bases and J 4 bases, leaving 16 bases between the germline ends. The DNA for the CDR3 is TGTGCCTGGACTAACCAGGCGGGTATCACTGAAGCTTTCTTT. It yields the protein CAWTNQAGITEAFF.

This chain links TRBV4-2 with TRBJ2-3, with 8 bases that match TRBD2. CDR3 length equals 16 residues. Germline CDR1 and CDR2: LGHNA and YNFKEQ. J was trimmed by 0 bases and V by 0 bases; bases with no gene match: 2. The CDR3 coding sequence is TGTGCCAGCAGCCAAGATAGCGGGATCAGCACAGATACGCAGTATTTT. The encoded protein is CASSQDSGISTDTQYF.

This clone has more than one count but fewer than ten. The CDR3 DNA reads TGCGCCAGCAGATCTAGCGAGGGGACAGATACGCAGTATTTT. Its protein is CASRSSEGTDTQYF. The rearrangement links TRBV5-1 to TRBJ2-3, with D possibly being TRBD2 (6 bases). Germline loops: CDR1 SGHRS, CDR2 YFSETQ. The V end lost 5 bases, the J end lost 3 bases, and 13 bases lay between the germline ends. The CDR3 length is 14 residues.

There are a few counts of this clone. The CDR3 loop is CASSQDSGEGYNEQFF. The CDR3 DNA reads TGTGCCAGCAGCCAAGATTCAGGGGAGGGGTACAATGAGCAGTTCTTC. This chain links TRBV4-2 with TRBJ2-1; TRBD2 might be the D (7 bases). Trimming cost V 0 bases and J 4 bases, with 13 bases left between them. The CDR3 loop spans 16 amino acids. In germline, CDR1 is LGHNA, CDR2 YNFKEQ.

V is TRBV29-1 and J is TRBJ1-1, with 7 nucleotides matching TRBD1. The germline V gene has CDR1 SQVTM and CDR2 ANQGSEA. There are 13 residues in the CDR3. V shed 4 bases, J shed 0 bases, and the junction held 2 bases outside the gene matches. The CDR3 reads CSVATGLNTEAFF. The DNA for the CDR3 is TGCAGCGTTGCGACAGGGCTGAACACTGAAGCTTTCTTT.

This chain links TRBV4-2 with TRBJ1-2; no clear D gene. With 4 bases removed from V and 7 bases from J, the gap between germline ends came to 13 bases. Germline assignment: CDR1 LGHNA and CDR2 YNFKEQ. This CDR3 comprises 13 residues. The chain's CDR3 is CASSLKAISGYTF. Here the CDR3 DNA reads TGTGCCAGCAGCCTTAAGGCAATTAGTGGCTACACCTTC.

This rearrangement joins TRBV7-9 to TRBJ1-6; 12 bases are a match to TRBD1. Per germline, CDR1 SEHNR and CDR2 FQNEAQ (reference sequence). The CDR3 extends over 19 amino acids. With 5 bases clipped from V and 10 bases from J, the junction kept 18 bases outside the gene matches. The CDR3 region has the DNA TGTGCCAGCAGCGCCGCCGGGACAGGGGGCCACGGTAATTGGTCACCCCTCCACTTT. This gives the protein CASSAAGTGGHGNWSPLHF.